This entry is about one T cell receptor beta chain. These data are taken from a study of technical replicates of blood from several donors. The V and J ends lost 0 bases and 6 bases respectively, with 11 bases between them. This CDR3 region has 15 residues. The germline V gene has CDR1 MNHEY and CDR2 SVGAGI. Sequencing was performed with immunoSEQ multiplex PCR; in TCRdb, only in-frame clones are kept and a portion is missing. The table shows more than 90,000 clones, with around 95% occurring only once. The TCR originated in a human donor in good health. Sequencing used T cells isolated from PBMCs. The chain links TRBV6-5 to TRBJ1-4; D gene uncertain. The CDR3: CASSYSAQRYEKLFF. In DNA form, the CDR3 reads TGTGCCAGCAGTTACTCGGCCCAAAGATATGAAAAACTGTTTTTT.